The text below deals with one TCR beta chain. The antigen remains unidentified. This specimen comes from a study of cytomegalovirus exposure and HLA in healthy donors. General study results and limits: Investigators reported 164 TCR beta chains as tied to cytomegalovirus.

It was with 60 Vbeta and 13 Jbeta primers that the PCR ran. This table comes from immunoSEQ multiplex PCR, and its TCRdb copy is limited to in-frame clones, with some not included. The data show approximately 100,000 clones, roughly 80% seen once. The CDR3 loop spans 17 amino acids. Germline V gene lookup returns CDR1 LNHDA and CDR2 SQIVND (reference sequence). J was trimmed by 0 bases and V by 6 bases; bases with no gene match: 11. Material: PBMCs. This TCR was recovered from a woman aged 40 to 55 in good health and CMV-seronegative. This chain links TRBV19 with TRBJ2-1; 7 positions agree with TRBD2. The CDR3 nucleotides are TGTGCCAGTAGCGACCAACTAGCGCCTTTCTCCTACAATGAGCAGTTCTTC. This codes for CASSDQLAPFSYNEQFF. Full variable domain (missing parts from reference TRBV19 and TRBJ2-1): DGGITQSPKYLFRKEGQNVTLSCEQNLNHDAMYWYRQDPGQGLRLIYYSQIVNDFQKGDIAEGYSVSREKKESFPLTVTSAQKNPTAFYLCASSDQLAPFSYNEQFFGPGTRLTVL.